This entry lists 21 T cell receptor beta chains sequenced from one sample in a study of early T cells in non-severe SARS-CoV-2 infection. TCRdb processed the 5' RACE reads anew with MiXCR; each CDR3 protein has one entry. The repertoire includes tens of thousands of distinct CDR3 sequences, 9.5% to 15% of them detected once, and less than 1.5% sits in the top ten. Sequenced material: whole blood. These receptors were obtained from an adult who was a healthcare worker with PCR-confirmed SARS-CoV-2 infection or an uninfected control (not recorded which).

This chain joins TRBV13 and TRBJ2-7; D is undetermined. The germline CDR1 and CDR2 sequences are PRHDT and FYEKMQ (reference sequence). The CDR3 is 13 residues long. Trimming took 4 bases from V and 5 from J, leaving 12 bases between them. CDR3 nucleotides: TGTGCCAGCAGCTCAGATAGTCAAAACGAGCAGTACTTC. Translation gives CASSSDSQNEQYF.

The chain recombines TRBV6-2 or TRBV6-3 with TRBJ1-5; D might be TRBD1 (6 bases). The CDR3 totals 16 residues. V dropped 2 bases and J dropped 2 bases, with 13 bases sitting between them. Looked up from germline, CDR1 is MNHEY and CDR2 is SVGEGT. The CDR3 bases are TGTGCCAGCAGTTACGGGGGGCCCTGGGGCAATCAGCCCCAGCATTTT. Amino acids: CASSYGGPWGNQPQHF.

The rearrangement joins TRBV7-9 to TRBJ2-1; D is unresolved. Between the trimmed V and J ends, which lost 6 bases and 9 bases, there was a span of 12 bases. The CDR3 sequence is 12 residues long. Germline values: CDR1 SEHNR, CDR2 FQNEAQ (reference sequence). In nucleotides, the CDR3 is TGTGCCAGCAGACCTAGGTCCGGTGAGCAGTTCTTC. Translation gives CASRPRSGEQFF. The variable domain in full, with the rest retrieved from reference TRBV7-9 and TRBJ2-1, is DTGVSQNPRHKITKRGQNVTFRCDPISEHNRLYWYRQTLGQGPEFLTYFQNEAQLEKSRLLSDRFSAERPKGSFSTLEIQRTEQGDSAMYLCASRPRSGEQFFGPGTRLTVL.

The rearrangement joins TRBV19 to TRBJ2-1; no definite D call. The V end was cut by 3 bases, the J end by 9 bases, with 18 bases between. The CDR3 contains 15 residues. Germline CDR1 and CDR2: LNHDA and SQIVND (reference sequence). The CDR3 protein is CASSIWAGLSFEQFF. Written as DNA, the CDR3 is TGTGCCAGTAGTATCTGGGCAGGCCTCTCTTTTGAGCAGTTCTTC.

This sequence joins TRBV27 and TRBJ2-3, with D unresolved. This CDR3 contains 13 residues. V lost 7 bases and J lost 3, with 11 bases in between. CDR1 and CDR2 (germline): MNHEY, SMNVEV (reference sequence). The CDR3 nucleotides are TGTGCCAGCAAGTTTGGCCTTACAGATACGCAGTATTTT. This codes for CASKFGLTDTQYF.

This clonotype has just a few counts. The chain is built from TRBV7-9 and TRBJ2-5, with D possibly being TRBD1 (6 bases). The V end was cut by 5 bases, the J end by 0 bases, with 13 bases between. In germline, CDR1 is SEHNR, CDR2 FQNEAQ (reference sequence). This CDR3 has 15 residues. CDR3 sequence reads: CASSPRTDYQETQYF. As DNA, the CDR3 is TGTGCCAGCAGCCCTCGGACAGACTACCAAGAGACCCAGTACTTC.

CDR3 protein: CSVEGGATDTQYF. CDR3 bases: TGCAGCGTTGAAGGAGGGGCCACAGATACGCAGTATTTT. The chain recombines TRBV29-1 with TRBJ2-3; the D call may be TRBD1 or TRBD2 (5 bases each). Trimming cost V 1 base and J 2 bases, with 7 bases left between them. The CDR3 loop spans 13 amino acids. Germline V gene lookup returns CDR1 SQVTM and CDR2 ANQGSEA.

In its sample, this clonotype was seen many times. The V and J genes are TRBV20-1 and TRBJ1-2; the D is unclear. Per germline, CDR1 DFQATT and CDR2 SNEGSKA (reference sequence). The CDR3 sequence is 14 residues long. Trimming pared 5 bases from V and 4 bases from J, leaving 17 bases between. The CDR3 nucleotides read TGCAGTGCTCTAATTGAGGGCATAGGCTATGGCTACACCTTC. Its translation is CSALIEGIGYGYTF.

This clonotype has a handful of counts. This sequence joins TRBV20-1 and TRBJ2-7, with D possibly being TRBD1 (5 bases). Germline V gene data show CDR1 as DFQATT and CDR2 as SNEGSKA (reference sequence). The CDR3 runs to 13 residues. V lost 6 bases and J lost 6, with 18 bases in between. The CDR3 spells CSALFRTLGEQYF. In nucleotides, the CDR3 is TGCAGTGCCCTGTTCCGGACATTGGGCGAGCAGTACTTC.

This clonotype has ten or more counts. The V and J genes are TRBV29-1 and TRBJ2-7; 7 bases line up with TRBD1. CDR1 SQVTM and CDR2 ANQGSEA come from the germline V gene. The trim removed 4 bases at V and 1 base at J, leaving 4 bases unmatched. This CDR3 region has 13 residues. The CDR3 nucleotides read TGCAGCGTTGTTACAGGGGATTCCTACGAGCAGTACTTC. Its translation is CSVVTGDSYEQYF.

This clonotype was found many times. The chain combines TRBV6-5 with TRBJ2-5, with D possibly matching TRBD2 (5 bases). The CDR3 has 12 residues. Germline CDR1 is MNHEY and CDR2 is SVGAGI. Deletions cut 7 bases from V and 5 bases from J, with 11 bases between. The CDR3 reads CASTSSSETQYF. The DNA of the CDR3 is TGTGCCAGCACTAGCTCGTCGGAGACCCAGTACTTC.

At least ten counts were recorded for this clonotype. The chain combines TRBV11-2 with TRBJ2-1, with TRBD2 as a possible D gene (6 bases). The CDR3 loop spans 15 amino acids. V was pared by 3 bases and J by 0 bases, with 9 bases between. Germline V gives CDR1 SGHAT, CDR2 FQNNGV. For the CDR3, the DNA is TGTGCCAGCAGCTTCCGGCGGGGCTCCTACAATGAGCAGTTCTTC. It codes for CASSFRRGSYNEQFF.

By proportion, this clonotype is medium-sized. This sequence joins TRBV7-9 and TRBJ1-1; no clear D gene. V lost 3 bases and J lost 3, with 14 bases in between. From germline, CDR1 is SEHNR and CDR2 FQNEAQ (reference sequence). CDR3 length: 15 residues. The CDR3, as DNA: TGTGCCAGCAGCTTTGAGAGCCTCCTGGACACTGAAGCTTTCTTT. It codes for CASSFESLLDTEAFF.

This clonotype has only a few counts. The V call is TRBV3-1, the J call TRBJ1-4; D is unclear. Germline V lookup: CDR1 LGHDT, CDR2 YNNKEL (reference sequence). The CDR3 length is 12 residues. V dropped 10 bases and J dropped 3 bases, with 9 bases sitting between them. The CDR3 DNA sequence: TGTGCCACCCGGGCAGCTAATGAAAAACTGTTTTTT. It encodes CATRAANEKLFF.

This clonotype appeared a few times. The rearrangement joins TRBV18 to TRBJ2-6; D not certain. The CDR3 has 17 amino acids. Germline assignment: CDR1 KGHSH and CDR2 LQKENI. V lost 0 bases to trimming and J lost 2 bases, with 11 bases between them. As DNA, the CDR3 is TGTGCCAGCTCACCACCGTATGCAGTGGCTGGGGCCAACGTCCTGACTTTC. It translates to CASSPPYAVAGANVLTF.

This clonotype has just a few counts. The rearrangement joins TRBV27 to TRBJ2-6, with TRBD1 matching 8 bases. The CDR3 extends over 16 amino acids. CDR1 MNHEY and CDR2 SMNVEV come from the germline V gene (reference sequence). The V and J ends lost 3 bases and 1 base, in that order; junction bases with no gene match: 2. Here the CDR3 reads CASSFQGASGANVLTF. CDR3 DNA sequence: TGTGCCAGCAGTTTTCAGGGGGCGTCTGGGGCCAACGTCCTGACTTTC. Full variable domain (rest looked up from reference TRBV27 and TRBJ2-6): EAQVTQNPRYLITVTGKKLTVTCSQNMNHEYMSWYRQDPGLGLRQIYYSMNVEVTDKGDVPEGYKVSRKEKRNFPLILESPSPNQTSLYFCASSFQGASGANVLTFGAGSRLTVL.

Only a few counts were recorded for this clonotype. The rearrangement joins TRBV5-1 to TRBJ2-4; D is uncertain. The CDR3 extends over 14 amino acids. CDR1 is SGHRS and CDR2 is YFSETQ in the germline V gene. Trimming shortened V by 0 bases and J by 0 bases, and 4 bases separated the two germline ends. CDR3 sequence reads: CASSLGIAKNIQYF. Here the CDR3 DNA reads TGCGCCAGCAGCTTGGGTATAGCCAAAAACATTCAGTACTTC.

There are a few counts of this clonotype. The V gene is TRBV28, the J gene TRBJ2-7; D is undetermined. Looked up from germline, CDR1 is MDHEN and CDR2 is SYDVKM. The CDR3 consists of 12 residues. Trimming cost V 4 bases and J 5 bases, with 9 bases left between them. The CDR3 coding sequence is TGTGCCAGCAGTTCGCGCTGGAACGAGCAGTACTTC. The encoded protein is CASSSRWNEQYF.

The CDR3 sequence is CASMGQGPRWDEQFF. The CDR3 nucleotides are TGTGCCAGCATGGGTCAGGGGCCCCGATGGGATGAGCAGTTCTTC. The chain combines TRBV6-5 with TRBJ2-1; weak D call: TRBD1 (6 bases). Germline loops: CDR1 MNHEY, CDR2 SVGAGI. The CDR3 is 15 residues long. Trimming stripped 7 bases from V and 8 bases from J, with 21 bases between.

The chain couples TRBV6-1 to TRBJ1-5; D uncertain. The CDR3 totals 15 residues. Germline V gives CDR1 MNHNS, CDR2 SASEGT. With 1 base removed from V and 0 bases from J, the gap between germline ends came to 7 bases. The DNA of the CDR3 is TGTGCCAGCAGTGAAGTCCATAGTAGCAATCAGCCCCAGCATTTT. Translated, it gives CASSEVHSSNQPQHF.

This chain connects TRBV7-9 to TRBJ2-5, with 12 bases identical to TRBD2. Germline CDR1 and CDR2: SEHNR and FQNEAQ (reference sequence). The V and J ends lost 5 bases and 5 bases, in that order; junction bases with no gene match: 18. The CDR3 totals 19 residues. In DNA, the CDR3 is TGTGCCAGCAGCCCCTCCGGGACTAGCGGGCCTGTTACTAGGGAGACCCAGTACTTC. Its protein product is CASSPSGTSGPVTRETQYF.